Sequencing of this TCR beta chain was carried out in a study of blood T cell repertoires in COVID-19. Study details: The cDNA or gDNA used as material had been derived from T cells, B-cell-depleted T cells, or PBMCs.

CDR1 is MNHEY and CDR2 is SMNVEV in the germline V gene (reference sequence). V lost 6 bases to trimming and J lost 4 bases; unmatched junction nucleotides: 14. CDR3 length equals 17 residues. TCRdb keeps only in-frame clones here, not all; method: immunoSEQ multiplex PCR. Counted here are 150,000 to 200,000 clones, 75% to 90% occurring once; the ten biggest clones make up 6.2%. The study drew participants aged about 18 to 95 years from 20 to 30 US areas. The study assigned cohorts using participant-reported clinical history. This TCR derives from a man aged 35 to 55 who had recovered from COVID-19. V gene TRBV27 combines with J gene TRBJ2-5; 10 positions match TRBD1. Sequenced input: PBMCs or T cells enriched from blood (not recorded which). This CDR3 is CASRPDRGSIFGETQYF. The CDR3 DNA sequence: TGTGCCAGCAGACCGGACAGGGGGTCGATCTTTGGAGAGACCCAGTACTTC.